These T cell receptor beta chains were read from a single sample in a study of OX40 agonist ivuxolimab in advanced cancers. Clones were sequenced by immunoSEQ multiplex PCR, and TCRdb holds only the in-frame ones, with some missing. The sample contains 95,000 to 100,000 clones, around 94% of which appear only once. The material was CD4+ or CD8+ T cells sorted from blood, obtained in a trial of the OX40 agonist ivuxolimab. The receptors stem from an adult with an advanced solid tumor such as melanoma, head and neck, liver or kidney cancer. Both conserved end residues are part of each CDR3. The order of the fields is clone size, J gene, V gene, D gene, CDR3 length, CDR3 DNA, CDR3 protein. The D gene is left open where the match is weak. Clone size, where shown, is once, few, many, or a class for clones that have expanded.

size: -
J: TRBJ1-5
V: TRBV28
D: -
length: 14
DNA: TGTGCCAGCAGTTTAGGAGGACTCTATCAGCCCCAGCATTTT
CDR3: CASSLGGLYQPQHF

size: -
J: TRBJ2-5
V: TRBV20-1
D: -
length: 11
DNA: TGCAGTGCTGCGAGCCAAGAGACCCAGTACTTC
CDR3: CSAASQETQYF

size: -
J: TRBJ2-2
V: TRBV7-2
D: -
length: 13
DNA: TGTGCCAGCAGCTTACGGGAGACCGGGGAGCTGTTTTTT
CDR3: CASSLRETGELFF

size: -
J: TRBJ2-1
V: TRBV7-9
D: -
length: 13
DNA: TGTGCCAGCAGCTTAGCCTTAGCCAATGAGCAGTTCTTC
CDR3: CASSLALANEQFF

size: once
J: TRBJ2-1
V: TRBV4-3
D: -
length: 13
DNA: TGCGCCAGCAGCCGCTGGGGTTACAATGAGCAGTTCTTC
CDR3: CASSRWGYNEQFF

size: -
J: TRBJ1-1
V: TRBV6-6
D: -
length: 16
DNA: TGTGCCAGCAGTTACCCCAGGGGAGAGATGAACACTGAAGCTTTCTTT
CDR3: CASSYPRGEMNTEAFF

size: -
J: TRBJ2-5
V: TRBV7-9
D: TRBD2
length: 18
DNA: TGTGCCAGCAGCCCTGGACGGGGAGGACTAGCGGGAGGGGAGACCCAGTACTTC
CDR3: CASSPGRGGLAGGETQYF

size: -
J: TRBJ1-6
V: TRBV30
D: TRBD1
length: 19
DNA: TGTGCCTGGAGTCCCGGGACAGTTGGAATGAGCTCCTATAATTCACCCCTCCACTTT
CDR3: CAWSPGTVGMSSYNSPLHF

size: -
J: TRBJ1-1
V: TRBV6-6
D: -
length: 15
DNA: TGTGCCAGCGTCTCCCAGCGGGACGTGAACACTGAAGCTTTCTTT
CDR3: CASVSQRDVNTEAFF

size: -
J: TRBJ2-6
V: TRBV30
D: -
length: 14
DNA: TGTGCCTCCGCGATGGCCTCTGGGGCCAACGTCCTGACTTTC
CDR3: CASAMASGANVLTF

size: -
J: TRBJ1-1
V: TRBV9
D: -
length: 13
DNA: TGTGCCAGCAGCGTTCAGATGAACACTGAAGCTTTCTTT
CDR3: CASSVQMNTEAFF

size: -
J: TRBJ1-1
V: TRBV11-3
D: TRBD1
length: 19
DNA: TGTGCCAGCAGCTTAGATGGTATGGGACAGGGGGCACCGAACACTGAAGCTTTCTTT
CDR3: CASSLDGMGQGAPNTEAFF

size: -
J: TRBJ1-5
V: TRBV6-6
D: -
length: 13
DNA: TGTGCCAGCAGTTACCGATCGAGGCAGCCCCAGCATTTT
CDR3: CASSYRSRQPQHF

size: -
J: TRBJ2-7
V: TRBV11-1
D: -
length: 13
DNA: TGTGCCAGCAGCTTACAAAGGTCGATCGAGCAGTACTTC
CDR3: CASSLQRSIEQYF

size: -
J: TRBJ2-7
V: TRBV7-3
D: TRBD1
length: 13
DNA: TGTGCCAGCAGCCCGGACAGGGATCACGAGCAGTACTTC
CDR3: CASSPDRDHEQYF

size: once
J: TRBJ2-1
V: TRBV6-6
D: TRBD2
length: 14
DNA: TGTGCCAGCAGACCCGGGACTAACTACAATGAGCAGTTCTTC
CDR3: CASRPGTNYNEQFF

size: once
J: TRBJ1-5
V: TRBV28
D: -
length: 16
DNA: TGTGCCAGCAGTTTATTATTTAACCAGAGCAATCAGCCCCAGCATTTT
CDR3: CASSLLFNQSNQPQHF